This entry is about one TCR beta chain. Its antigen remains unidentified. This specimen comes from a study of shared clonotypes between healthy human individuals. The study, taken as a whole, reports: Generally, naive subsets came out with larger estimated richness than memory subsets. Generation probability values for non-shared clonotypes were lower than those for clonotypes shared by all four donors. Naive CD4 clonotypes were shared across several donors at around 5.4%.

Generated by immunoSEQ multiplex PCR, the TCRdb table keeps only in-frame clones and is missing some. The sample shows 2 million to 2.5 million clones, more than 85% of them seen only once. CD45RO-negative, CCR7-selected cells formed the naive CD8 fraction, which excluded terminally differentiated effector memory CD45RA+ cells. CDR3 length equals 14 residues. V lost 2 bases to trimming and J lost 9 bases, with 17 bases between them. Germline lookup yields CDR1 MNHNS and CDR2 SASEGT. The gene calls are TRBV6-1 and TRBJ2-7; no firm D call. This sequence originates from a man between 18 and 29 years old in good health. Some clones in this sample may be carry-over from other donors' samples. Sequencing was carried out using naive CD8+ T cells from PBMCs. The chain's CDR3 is CASSEPGSPFGQYF. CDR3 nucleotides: TGTGCCAGCAGTGAACCGGGCAGTCCGTTCGGGCAGTACTTC.